The rows below give T cell receptor beta chains drawn from one sample of a study of CD8 T cells in ankylosing spondylitis. TCRdb re-analysed the 5' RACE reads in MiXCR, keeping a single row per CDR3 protein. Of 800,000 to 900,000 distinct CDR3 sequences in the sample, 12% were seen once. What was sequenced was blood, either unsorted or a sorted T cell fraction (not recorded which). Receptors originate from a male donor with ankylosing spondylitis. The CDR3 runs from the conserved cysteine through the conserved F or W. Fields, in order: D gene, V gene, clone size, J gene, CDR3 length, CDR3 protein, CDR3 DNA. The D gene is left open where the match is weak. The listing skips clone size in some rows; elsewhere it reads once, few, many or a size class.

.	TRBV30	.	TRBJ2-3	14	CAWRTGGSTDTQYF	TGTGCCTGGAGGACTGGCGGTAGCACAGATACGCAGTATTTT
.	TRBV28	.	TRBJ1-2	13	CASIPDRNYGYTF	TGTGCCAGCATACCCGACAGAAACTATGGCTACACCTTC
TRBD1	TRBV6-2/TRBV6-3	.	TRBJ1-1	13	CASSSRTGSEAFF	TGTGCCAGCAGTTCGAGGACAGGCTCTGAAGCTTTCTTT
.	TRBV5-1	.	TRBJ2-1	15	CASSLVVSGSNEQFF	TGCGCCAGCAGCTTGGTTGTGTCGGGTTCCAATGAGCAGTTCTTC
.	TRBV20-1	.	TRBJ2-7	14	CSAGGAVLSREQYF	TGCAGTGCGGGTGGGGCGGTCCTCAGCCGGGAGCAGTACTTC
.	TRBV20-1	.	TRBJ2-3	15	CSARDRTTGTDTQYF	TGCAGTGCTAGAGATCGCACTACAGGCACAGATACGCAGTATTTT
TRBD2	TRBV3-1	.	TRBJ2-1	13	CASSRTRPNEQFF	TGTGCCAGCAGCCGGACTAGACCAAATGAGCAGTTCTTC
.	TRBV7-2	many	TRBJ2-3	13	CASSPGIPDTQYF	TGTGCCAGCAGCCCCGGTATCCCCGATACGCAGTATTTT
.	TRBV12-3/TRBV12-4	few	TRBJ2-3	13	CASSRANTDTQYF	TGTGCCAGCAGCCGTGCGAACACAGATACGCAGTATTTT
.	TRBV6-5	few	TRBJ1-3	14	CASSYSQSGNTIYF	TGTGCCAGCAGTTACTCCCAGTCTGGAAACACCATATATTTT
.	TRBV6-2/TRBV6-3	.	TRBJ1-3	11	CASSHGLNPVF	TGTGCCAGCAGTCACGGACTTAACCCAGTTTTT
.	TRBV13	few	TRBJ2-7	15	CASSLAGRFSYEQYF	TGTGCCAGCAGCTTGGCGGGGAGGTTTTCCTACGAGCAGTACTTC
.	TRBV20-1	.	TRBJ2-3	14	CSARDETGVVTQYF	TGCAGTGCTAGAGATGAAACGGGAGTGGTTACGCAGTATTTT
.	TRBV5-6	many	TRBJ1-1	14	CASQSDPRNTEAFF	TGTGCCAGTCAGTCAGACCCCCGGAACACTGAAGCTTTCTTT
.	TRBV5-1	.	TRBJ2-1	16	CASSLGTGGSYNEQFF	TGCGCCAGCAGCTTGGGCACAGGCGGCTCCTACAATGAGCAGTTCTTC
.	TRBV24-1	.	TRBJ2-1	15	CATSDFRGRYNEQFF	TGTGCCACCAGTGATTTTCGGGGGCGGTACAATGAGCAGTTCTTC
.	TRBV2	few	TRBJ2-1	16	CASSDTAFSSYNEQFF	TGTGCCAGCAGTGATACCGCTTTCAGCTCCTACAATGAGCAGTTCTTC
TRBD1	TRBV20-1	.	TRBJ2-5	15	CSARDWTGGQETQYF	TGCAGTGCTAGAGATTGGACAGGGGGCCAAGAGACCCAGTACTTC
.	TRBV4-1	.	TRBJ2-5	14	CASSLKPGAETQYF	TGCGCCAGCAGCCTCAAACCAGGGGCGGAGACCCAGTACTTC
.	TRBV6-1	.	TRBJ2-7	15	CASSEGGARTYEQYF	TGTGCCAGCAGTGAAGGCGGGGCGCGAACCTACGAGCAGTACTTC
.	TRBV12-3/TRBV12-4	many	TRBJ2-7	13	CASSPGRRLQQYF	TGTGCCAGCAGCCCGGGACGGCGACTCCAGCAGTACTTC
.	TRBV28	few	TRBJ2-7	13	CASSSTLVYEQYF	TGTGCCAGCAGTTCTACCCTAGTCTACGAGCAGTACTTC
TRBD2	TRBV4-1	many	TRBJ2-2	16	CASSQDQGLDSLELFF	TGCGCCAGCAGCCAAGATCAAGGACTAGACAGTTTAGAGCTGTTTTTT
.	TRBV6-1	.	TRBJ1-2	14	CASRPGGRHYGYTF	TGTGCCAGCAGGCCCGGGGGGCGCCACTATGGCTACACCTTC
TRBD2	TRBV6-2/TRBV6-3	few	TRBJ2-5	16	CASSYDGLAYRETQYF	TGTGCCAGCAGTTACGACGGACTAGCCTACAGAGAGACCCAGTACTTC
.	TRBV18	few	TRBJ1-4	15	CASSPGTPLGEKLFF	TGTGCCAGCTCACCCGGGACGCCCCTCGGGGAAAAACTGTTTTTT
TRBD1	TRBV18	.	TRBJ1-3	16	CASSPDRGRRGNTIYF	TGTGCCAGCTCACCCGACAGGGGGCGAAGAGGAAACACCATATATTTT
.	TRBV6-2/TRBV6-3	many	TRBJ2-7	14	CASSYRGYWYEQYF	TGTGCCAGCAGTTACCGAGGGTATTGGTACGAGCAGTACTTC
.	TRBV5-1	.	TRBJ1-1	15	CASTNGGTTNTEAFF	TGCGCCAGCACCAACGGAGGGACAACGAACACTGAAGCTTTCTTT
.	TRBV9	few	TRBJ2-5	12	CASSVDQETQYF	TGCGCCAGCAGCGTGGATCAAGAGACCCAGTACTTC
.	TRBV27	many	TRBJ1-6	14	CASSLGPLQAPLHF	TGTGCCAGCAGTTTGGGGCCGCTTCAGGCACCCCTCCACTTT
.	TRBV20-1	.	TRBJ1-2	14	CSALARQADYGYTF	TGCAGTGCTCTTGCCCGACAGGCTGACTATGGCTACACCTTC
TRBD1	TRBV20-1	.	TRBJ2-7	12	CSASSQGYEQYF	TGCAGTGCTAGCTCACAGGGGTACGAGCAGTACTTC
.	TRBV9	.	TRBJ2-1	15	CASSKDLSSYNEQFF	TGTGCCAGCAGCAAGGACTTGAGCTCCTACAATGAGCAGTTCTTC
TRBD2	TRBV24-1	.	TRBJ2-2	13	CAASGRNTGELFF	TGTGCCGCCAGCGGGAGGAACACCGGGGAGCTGTTTTTT
TRBD1	TRBV20-1	.	TRBJ1-1	17	CSARTGTGEWMPAEAFF	TGCAGTGCTAGAACCGGGACAGGGGAATGGATGCCGGCTGAAGCTTTCTTT
TRBD1	TRBV20-1	many	TRBJ2-2	16	CSARDPRTGSGGELFF	TGCAGTGCTAGAGATCCCCGGACAGGGTCCGGCGGGGAGCTGTTTTTT
.	TRBV6-2/TRBV6-3	.	TRBJ1-2	14	CASRRGGVIYGYTF	TGTGCCAGCAGGAGAGGGGGAGTAATCTATGGCTACACCTTC
.	TRBV4-3	.	TRBJ1-2	16	CASSQDFAGVRYGYTF	TGCGCCAGCAGCCAAGATTTTGCGGGGGTACGATATGGCTACACCTTC
.	TRBV20-1	many	TRBJ2-5	11	CSATGVETQYF	TGCAGTGCGACGGGGGTAGAGACCCAGTACTTC
.	TRBV20-1	few	TRBJ1-6	13	CSATSDLESPLHF	TGCAGTGCTACTTCCGATTTGGAGTCACCCCTCCACTTT
TRBD1	TRBV6-1	.	TRBJ1-1	14	CASRGTASSTEAFF	TGTGCCAGCAGGGGGACAGCGTCGAGCACTGAAGCTTTCTTT
TRBD2	TRBV20-1	many	TRBJ2-7	13	CSAGLALTYEQYF	TGCAGTGCTGGACTAGCTTTAACCTACGAGCAGTACTTC
.	TRBV5-1	few	TRBJ2-5	13	CASSLVLVETQYF	TGCGCCAGCAGCTTGGTACTAGTTGAGACCCAGTACTTC
.	TRBV5-1	many	TRBJ1-6	14	CASSLARGDSPLHF	TGCGCCAGCAGCTTGGCCAGGGGCGATTCACCCCTCCACTTT
.	TRBV7-2	many	TRBJ1-2	15	CASSPRQTLYYGYTF	TGTGCCAGCAGCCCTAGACAGACTCTTTACTATGGCTACACCTTC
.	TRBV4-2	few	TRBJ2-5	15	CASSWDRSRVETQYF	TGTGCCAGCAGCTGGGACCGGAGCAGGGTGGAGACCCAGTACTTC
TRBD1	TRBV27	.	TRBJ2-7	15	CASSSDRLTTYEQYF	TGTGCCAGCAGTTCGGACAGGCTTACTACCTACGAGCAGTACTTC
.	TRBV6-5	.	TRBJ1-1	11	CASVMEGKAFF	TGTGCCAGCGTAATGGAGGGGAAAGCTTTCTTT
.	TRBV4-2	few	TRBJ1-2	13	CASRDIANYGYTF	TGTGCCAGCAGGGATATAGCTAACTATGGCTACACCTTC
TRBD2	TRBV20-1	many	TRBJ2-7	14	CSARGGLAIHEQYF	TGCAGTGCTAGAGGGGGACTAGCGATCCACGAGCAGTACTTC
TRBD1	TRBV4-3	many	TRBJ1-4	16	CASSQDPIDRGEKLFF	TGCGCCAGCAGCCAAGATCCGATAGACAGGGGCGAAAAACTGTTTTTT
TRBD1	TRBV24-1	few	TRBJ2-2	17	CATTPGQGRGNTGELFF	TGTGCCACCACTCCGGGACAGGGAAGAGGGAACACCGGGGAGCTGTTTTTT
.	TRBV28	.	TRBJ2-5	15	CASSFRRWDKETQYF	TGTGCCAGCAGTTTTCGACGTTGGGACAAAGAGACCCAGTACTTC
.	TRBV9	.	TRBJ2-7	13	CASSAGLLTKQYF	TGTGCCAGCAGCGCGGGACTCTTAACGAAGCAGTACTTC
.	TRBV7-2	many	TRBJ2-7	14	CASSHGAVSYEQYF	TGTGCCAGCAGCCACGGGGCGGTCTCCTACGAGCAGTACTTC
.	TRBV3-1	.	TRBJ2-7	12	CASSQDSGKQYF	TGTGCCAGCAGCCAAGACTCCGGGAAGCAGTACTTC
.	TRBV11-2	.	TRBJ1-1	14	CASSGATLNTEAFF	TGTGCCAGCAGCGGAGCGACTTTGAACACTGAAGCTTTCTTT
TRBD1	TRBV6-1	few	TRBJ1-5	18	CASSPDRVTGVGNQPQHF	TGTGCCAGCAGTCCTGACAGGGTGACGGGGGTTGGTAATCAGCCCCAGCATTTT